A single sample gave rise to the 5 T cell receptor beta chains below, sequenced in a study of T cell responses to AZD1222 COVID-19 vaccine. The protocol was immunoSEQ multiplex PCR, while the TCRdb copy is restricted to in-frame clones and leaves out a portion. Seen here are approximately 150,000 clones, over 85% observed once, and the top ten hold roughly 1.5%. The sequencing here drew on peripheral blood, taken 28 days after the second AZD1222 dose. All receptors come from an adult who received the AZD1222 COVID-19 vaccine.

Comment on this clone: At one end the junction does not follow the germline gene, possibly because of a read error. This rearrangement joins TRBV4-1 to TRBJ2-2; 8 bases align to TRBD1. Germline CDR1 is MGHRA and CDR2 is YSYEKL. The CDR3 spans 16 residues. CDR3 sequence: CVSSPRTGSVAGELFF. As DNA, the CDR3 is TGCGTCAGCAGCCCCCGGACAGGGTCGGTGGCCGGGGAGCTGTTTTTT.

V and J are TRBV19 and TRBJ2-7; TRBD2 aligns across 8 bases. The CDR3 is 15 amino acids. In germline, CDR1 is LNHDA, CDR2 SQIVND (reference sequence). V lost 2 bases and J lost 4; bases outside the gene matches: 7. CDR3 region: CASSIQAGEVYEQYF. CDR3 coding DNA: TGTGCCAGTAGTATACAAGCGGGAGAAGTTTACGAGCAGTACTTC. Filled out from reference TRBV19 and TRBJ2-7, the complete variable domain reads DGGITQSPKYLFRKEGQNVTLSCEQNLNHDAMYWYRQDPGQGLRLIYYSQIVNDFQKGDIAEGYSVSREKKESFPLTVTSAQKNPTAFYLCASSIQAGEVYEQYFGPGTRLTVT.

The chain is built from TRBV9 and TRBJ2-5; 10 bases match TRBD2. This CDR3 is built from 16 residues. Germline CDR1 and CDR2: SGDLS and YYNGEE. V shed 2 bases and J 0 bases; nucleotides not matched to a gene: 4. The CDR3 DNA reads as TGTGCCAGCAGCGTTGGACTAGCGGTGTACCAAGAGACCCAGTACTTC. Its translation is CASSVGLAVYQETQYF. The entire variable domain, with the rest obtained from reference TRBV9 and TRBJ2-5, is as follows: DSGVTQTPKHLITATGQRVTLRCSPRSGDLSVYWYQQSLDQGLQFLIQYYNGEERAKGNILERFSAQQFPDLHSELNLSSLELGDSALYFCASSVGLAVYQETQYFGPGTRLLVL.

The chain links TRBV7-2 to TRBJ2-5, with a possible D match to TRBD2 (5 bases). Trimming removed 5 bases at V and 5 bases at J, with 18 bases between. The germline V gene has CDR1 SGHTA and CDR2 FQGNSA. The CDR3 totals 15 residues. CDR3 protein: CASSGQRAVGETQYF. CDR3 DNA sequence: TGTGCCAGCAGCGGGCAGAGGGCGGTCGGGGAGACCCAGTACTTC.

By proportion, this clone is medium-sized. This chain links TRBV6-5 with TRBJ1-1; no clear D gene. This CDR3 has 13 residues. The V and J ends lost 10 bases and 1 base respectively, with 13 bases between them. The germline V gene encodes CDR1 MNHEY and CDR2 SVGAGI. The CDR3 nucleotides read TGTGCCACCCGCACCAAGGAGAACACTGAAGCTTTCTTT. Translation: CATRTKENTEAFF.